This T cell receptor beta chain was profiled in a study of T cell changes during pregnancy in multiple sclerosis. Only in-frame clones appear in the TCRdb table, and some are missing; sequencing was by immunoSEQ multiplex PCR. The sample lists fewer than 70,000 clones, approximately 92% occurring once. Trimming cost V 5 bases and J 5 bases, with 9 bases left between them. The CDR3 spans 12 residues. Germline V gene data show CDR1 as MNHEY and CDR2 as SMNVEV (reference sequence). The V call is TRBV27, the J call TRBJ1-1, with D possibly TRBD1 on 6 matching bases. Sequencing was performed on CD8+ T cells from peripheral blood mononuclear cells, taken in the third trimester of pregnancy. This clonotype originated in a female donor in good health, enrolled as a control in a pregnancy study. Here the CDR3 reads CASSIQGTEAFF. CDR3 DNA sequence: TGTGCCAGCAGTATACAGGGAACTGAAGCTTTCTTT.